This T cell receptor (beta chain) is from a study of Graves' ophthalmopathy and Graves' hyperthyroidism. Whole-study results and caveats: For predicting ophthalmopathy progression, the model had 60% to 71% sensitivity and 72.22% specificity. Most thyroid-expanded clonotypes exceeding 0.001 frequency were also found in blood.

PBMCs were density-gradient isolated from about 9.6 ml fresh blood. TCR beta CDR3 regions were amplified from RNA transcripts. The first-round RT-PCR employed HTBI primers together with the Qiagen OneStep RT-PCR kit. A multiplex PCR was then performed as the second round. A single record per CDR3 protein comes from TCRdb applying MiXCR to the multiplex PCR reads. The sample contains about 210,000 distinct CDR3 sequences, roughly 27% of which appear only once. CDR3 length equals 12 residues. Germline V gene lookup returns CDR1 GTSNPN and CDR2 SVGIG (reference sequence). V was cut by 0 bases and J by 7 bases, with 10 bases left in between. As concerns this clonotype: Its antigen is still unknown.

The receptor was isolated from a man aged 45-65 years with Graves' ophthalmopathy. The chain employs TRBV30 and TRBJ2-7; D call uncertain. What was sequenced was peripheral blood. The CDR3 DNA reads TGTGCCTGGAGTGTACGTAGGGAAGAGCAGTACTTC. Translation: CAWSVRREEQYF.